This T cell receptor beta chain was retrieved from a study of T-cell reconstitution after alpha-beta-depleted transplantation in children. Unique molecular identifiers featured in how the TCRbeta library was prepared. From the PCR reads, TCRdb called clonotypes with MiXCR, one entry per CDR3 protein. The sample shows about 900,000 distinct CDR3 sequences, about 30% of them seen only once. In germline, CDR1 is SGHAT, CDR2 FQDESV (reference sequence). The CDR3 runs to 20 residues. Germline trimming cut 1 base from V and 4 bases from J; bases unmatched to any gene: 19. V is TRBV11-1 and J is TRBJ1-3; 7 bases are shared with TRBD1. This receptor was taken from a boy younger than two who had a stem cell transplant for SCID, so the T cells may come from the graft donor. Material: PBMCs, mostly from graft donor cells, obtained 360 days after TCRalphabeta/CD19-depleted stem cell transplant. The CDR3 DNA reads TGTGCCAGCAGCTTAGTTACCTTGGCTCCGACCGGGACAGAAGGAAACACCATATATTTT. Translation gives CASSLVTLAPTGTEGNTIYF.